These 27 T cell receptor beta chains share one sample of origin, sequenced in a study of PD-1 blockade in classical Hodgkin lymphoma. Repertoires were generated with immunoSEQ multiplex PCR, while TCRdb's copy carries only in-frame clones and drops some. The sample lists 37,000 or so clones, just over 85% occurring once. The patients all showed relapse after autologous stem cell transplantation, while their brentuximab vedotin exposure varied. Sequenced material: peripheral blood mononuclear cells (PBMCs), taken before the second cycle of nivolumab. The receptors originated from a human donor with classical Hodgkin lymphoma.

As for this clone: A junction boundary mismatches the germline segment, possibly from a read error. The chain combines TRBV6-6 with TRBJ1-2; D not certain. Germline V CDR1 and CDR2: MNHNY, SVGAGI (reference sequence). The CDR3 is made up of 10 amino acids. The CDR3 DNA reads TGTGCCGGCAGTTACGACGGCTACACCTTC. This encodes CAGSYDGYTF.

The genes are TRBV7-5 and TRBJ2-7; the table's D call TRBD2 went unverified against the DNA. TRBV7-5 is termed a pseudogene. CDR3 length: 19 amino acids. The chain's CDR3 is CARSTPVGTSGSISYEQYF. The CDR3 DNA sequence: TGTGCCAGAAGCACCCCCGTGGGGACTAGCGGGAGTATATCCTACGAGCAGTACTTC.

This clone was detected only once. The chain employs TRBV12-5 and TRBJ1-2; weak D call: TRBD1 (5 bases). V was trimmed by 0 bases and J by 0 bases, leaving 14 bases between them. The CDR3 has 17 amino acids. Per the germline V gene, CDR1 is LGHNT and CDR2 is FRNRAP. The CDR3: CASGLVRKDIPNYGYTF. The CDR3 DNA reads as TGTGCTAGTGGTTTGGTCCGAAAGGACATACCTAACTATGGCTACACCTTC.

V is TRBV4-2 and J is TRBJ1-5; maybe TRBD1 (5 bases). V was clipped by 1 base and J by 1 base, with 11 bases between them. Germline loops: CDR1 LGHNA, CDR2 YNFKEQ. CDR3 length equals 16 residues. The CDR3 sequence is CASSQAPQGSNQPQHF. CDR3 sequence (DNA): TGTGCCAGCAGCCAAGCCCCCCAGGGCAGCAATCAGCCCCAGCATTTT.

The chain uses TRBV7-9 and TRBJ1-2, with TRBD1 matching over 10 bases. V shed 5 bases and J 2 bases; nucleotides not matched to a gene: 5. The CDR3 is made up of 15 amino acids. The germline V gene has CDR1 SEHNR and CDR2 FQNEAQ (reference sequence). The CDR3: CASSLRTGGNYGYTF. Written as DNA, the CDR3 is TGTGCCAGCAGCCTCAGGACAGGGGGGAACTATGGCTACACCTTC.

The rearrangement uses TRBV2 and TRBJ2-2; 8 positions agree with TRBD1. Germline values: CDR1 SNHLY, CDR2 FYNNEI. This CDR3 is built from 16 residues. V lost 6 bases, J lost 5 bases, and 11 bases stayed unmatched. CDR3 loop: CASRRAQTGVTGELFF. CDR3 DNA sequence: TGTGCCAGCAGGAGGGCCCAGACAGGGGTTACCGGGGAGCTGTTTTTT.

The V gene is TRBV18, the J gene TRBJ2-7; 12 bases match TRBD1. Germline V gives CDR1 KGHSH, CDR2 LQKENI. CDR3 length: 16 amino acids. V was pared by 2 bases and J by 5 bases, with 7 bases of the junction left unmatched. The CDR3 nucleotides read TGTGCCAGCTCACCAGGGATAGGGACAGGGGGCAACGAGCAGTACTTC. Its protein product is CASSPGIGTGGNEQYF.

This clone was picked up a small number of times. Written as DNA, the CDR3 is TGCGCCAGCAGCCAGACGGACAGGGCCTGGAGCACTGAAGCTTTCTTT. Translated: CASSQTDRAWSTEAFF. The chain joins TRBV4-1 to TRBJ1-1; 8 bases match TRBD1. V gave up 3 bases and J gave up 4 bases; unmatched junction bases: 10. CDR3 length equals 16 residues. Germline lookup yields CDR1 MGHRA and CDR2 YSYEKL.

The J gene is TRBJ2-1, the V gene TRBV4-2; 13 nucleotides align to TRBD2. J gave up 4 bases and V 2 bases, and 5 bases lay outside the gene matches. CDR3 length: 17 amino acids. The germline V gene encodes CDR1 LGHNA and CDR2 YNFKEQ. CDR3: CASSQKLAGGPYNEQFF. The DNA of the CDR3 is TGTGCCAGCAGCCAAAAACTAGCGGGAGGGCCTTACAATGAGCAGTTCTTC.

The V gene is TRBV7-6, the J gene TRBJ2-1; weak D call: TRBD1 (5 bases). CDR1 and CDR2 from the germline V gene are SGHVS and FNYEAQ. The CDR3 spans 13 residues. Deletions cut 5 bases from V and 7 bases from J, with 12 bases between. The CDR3 DNA reads TGTGCCAGCAGCACCGGACATGGGAATGAGCAGTTCTTC. This sequence encodes CASSTGHGNEQFF.

The J gene is TRBJ2-5, the V gene TRBV2; D could derive from TRBD1 or TRBD2 (5 bases each). The length of the CDR3 is 12 residues. Per germline, CDR1 SNHLY and CDR2 FYNNEI. V was cut by 8 bases and J by 4 bases, with 11 bases left in between. CDR3 region: CASRFGGETQYF. The DNA for the CDR3 is TGTGCCAGCCGCTTTGGGGGAGAGACCCAGTACTTC. Full variable domain (remainder filled in from reference TRBV2 and TRBJ2-5): EPEVTQTPSHQVTQMGQEVILRCVPISNHLYFYWYRQILGQKVEFLVSFYNNEISEKSEIFDDQFSVERPDGSNFTLKIRSTKLEDSAMYFCASRFGGETQYFGPGTRLLVL.

This clone was found once. This chain joins TRBV10-3 and TRBJ2-2, with no clear D. CDR3 length: 14 amino acids. Germline-derived CDR1 and CDR2 are ENHRY and SYGVKD. V lost 4 bases and J lost 3, with 9 bases in between. The CDR3 is CAISVNRDTGELFF. CDR3 DNA sequence: TGTGCCATCAGTGTGAATCGCGACACCGGGGAGCTGTTTTTT.

In its sample, this clone was seen a few times. The chain combines TRBV6-5 with TRBJ1-2; no reliable D call. V lost 4 bases, J lost 6 bases, and 9 bases lay in between. CDR1 is MNHEY, CDR2 SVGAGI, per germline. The CDR3 covers 12 residues. CDR3 nucleotide sequence: TGTGCCAGCAGTTCTGCGCCCAATGGCTACACCTTC. It yields the protein CASSSAPNGYTF.

This clone appeared a few times. This chain links TRBV9 with TRBJ2-2; D is perhaps TRBD2 (5 bases). V was cut by 0 bases and J by 6 bases, with 9 bases left in between. The germline V gene encodes CDR1 SGDLS and CDR2 YYNGEE. The CDR3 sequence is 14 residues long. The CDR3, as DNA: TGTGCCAGCAGCGTAGATCCGGAGGCCGGGGAGCTGTTTTTT. It translates to CASSVDPEAGELFF.

The chain is built from TRBV29-1 and TRBJ2-5; D uncertain. Germline assignment: CDR1 SQVTM and CDR2 ANQGSEA. Trimming took off 6 bases at V and 2 bases at J, with 7 bases between the two ends. This CDR3 comprises 11 residues. CDR3 nucleotide sequence: TGCAGCGTGAGGTGGCAAGAGACCCAGTACTTC. Its translation is CSVRWQETQYF.

This clone was seen just once. The CDR3 nucleotides are TGTGCCAGCAGATCTCCTGTGAGGTCCCACACAGATACGCAGTATTTT. This encodes CASRSPVRSHTDTQYF. The V and J genes are TRBV7-9 and TRBJ2-3; unclear D gene. V was clipped by 6 bases and J by 2 bases, with 18 bases between them. Germline CDR1 reads SEHNR; CDR2 reads FQNEAQ (reference sequence). The CDR3 extends over 16 amino acids. The full variable domain, in which reference TRBV7-9 and TRBJ2-3 provide the parts outside the CDR3, is DTGVSQNPRHKITKRGQNVTFRCDPISEHNRLYWYRQTLGQGPEFLTYFQNEAQLEKSRLLSDRFSAERPKGSFSTLEIQRTEQGDSAMYLCASRSPVRSHTDTQYFGPGTRLTVL.

The chain employs TRBV7-9 and TRBJ2-3; TRBD2 is a possible D gene (8 bases). CDR3 length: 16 amino acids. Germline V lookup: CDR1 SEHNR, CDR2 FQNEAQ (reference sequence). V was shortened by 5 bases and J by 5 bases, with 20 bases between the two germline ends. CDR3 sequence: CASSDRDSGREDTQYF. The DNA of the CDR3 is TGTGCCAGCAGCGATAGGGACAGCGGGAGAGAAGATACGCAGTATTTT.

The J gene is TRBJ2-3, the V gene TRBV25-1; no definite D call. V dropped 3 bases and J dropped 3 bases, with 10 bases sitting between them. The CDR3 totals 14 residues. Germline V gives CDR1 MGHDK, CDR2 SYGVNS. The CDR3 region is CASSDPKGTDTQYF. For the CDR3, the DNA is TGTGCCAGCAGTGATCCTAAGGGTACAGATACGCAGTATTTT.

J is TRBJ2-7 and V is TRBV4-2; D remains ambiguous. Per germline, CDR1 LGHNA and CDR2 YNFKEQ. This CDR3 comprises 16 residues. V lost 3 bases, J lost 1 base, and 16 bases lay in between. The CDR3 coding sequence is TGTGCCAGCAGCCAGGTACCACTTTCATTATCCTACGAGCAGTACTTC. It encodes CASSQVPLSLSYEQYF.

This sequence joins TRBV28 and TRBJ2-1; TRBD2 agrees at 10 bases. The trim removed 4 bases at V and 9 bases at J, leaving 9 bases unmatched. This CDR3 comprises 15 residues. CDR1 MDHEN and CDR2 SYDVKM come from the germline V gene. DNA of the CDR3: TGTGCCAGCAGTTCGACTAGCGGGCGAAAGGGTGAGCAGTTCTTC. Translated: CASSSTSGRKGEQFF.

The genes are TRBV5-6 and TRBJ2-5; 10 bases align to TRBD2. The V and J ends lost 5 bases and 5 bases, in that order; junction bases with no gene match: 6. Per germline, CDR1 SGHDT and CDR2 YYEEEE. There are 14 residues in the CDR3. Written as DNA, the CDR3 is TGTGCCAGCAGACCTAGCGGGAGAGGGGAGACCCAGTACTTC. Translated, it gives CASRPSGRGETQYF.

J is TRBJ1-1 and V is TRBV10-3; maybe TRBD1 (6 bases). The ends were cut back, 11 bases at V and 4 bases at J, with 26 bases in the middle. CDR1 is ENHRY, CDR2 SYGVKD, per germline. This CDR3 has 16 amino acids. The CDR3 coding sequence is TGTGCCTCATCAAACCCCGCGGGGGCGGGCAGCACTGAAGCTTTCTTT. It encodes CASSNPAGAGSTEAFF.

The CDR3 sequence: CASSESKGQETQYF. CDR3 DNA: TGCGCCAGCAGTGAGTCGAAGGGGCAAGAGACCCAGTACTTC. The chain carries TRBV10-1 and TRBJ2-5; weak D call: TRBD1 (5 bases). Germline V gene lookup returns CDR1 WNHNN and CDR2 SYGVQD (reference sequence). The CDR3 loop spans 14 amino acids. Trimming cost V 0 bases and J 2 bases, with 7 bases left between them.

This chain joins TRBV5-8 and TRBJ1-5; 9 bases are shared with TRBD1. The CDR3 sequence is 14 residues long. Germline V CDR1 and CDR2: SGHTS, YDEGEE. The J segment lost 5 bases and the V segment lost 2 bases, leaving 2 bases of the junction unmatched. CDR3: CASSFRTGDQPQHF. CDR3 nucleotides: TGTGCCAGCAGCTTTCGGACAGGGGATCAGCCCCAGCATTTT.

The gene calls are TRBV25-1 and TRBJ2-7, with D perhaps TRBD2 (7 bases). The CDR3 is 15 amino acids. Trimming took off 4 bases at V and 3 bases at J, with 16 bases between the two ends. Germline CDR1 MGHDK, CDR2 SYGVNS. The CDR3 reads CASSGGTGGNYEQYF. CDR3 nucleotides: TGTGCCAGCAGTGGGGGGACGGGGGGCAACTACGAGCAGTACTTC.

This chain connects TRBV27 to TRBJ2-7, with 13 bases matching TRBD2. CDR3 length: 17 residues. Germline V gene lookup returns CDR1 MNHEY and CDR2 SMNVEV (reference sequence). The V segment lost 5 bases and the J segment 6 bases; nucleotides outside the gene matches: 13. The CDR3 DNA follows: TGTGCCAGCAGTGGAAAAGCGGGACTAGCGGGACGGGTCGAGCAGTACTTC. Its translation: CASSGKAGLAGRVEQYF.

This chain joins TRBV6-1 and TRBJ1-5, with unresolved D. V was pared by 0 bases and J by 4 bases, with 4 bases between. The germline CDR1 and CDR2 sequences are MNHNS and SASEGT. The CDR3 sequence is 13 residues long. The CDR3 protein is CASSEAGNQPQHF. The CDR3, as DNA: TGTGCCAGCAGTGAAGCAGGGAATCAGCCCCAGCATTTT.